This T cell receptor beta chain was documented in a study of post-analysis software for immune sequencing data. Study as a whole: As for disease course, relapsing-remitting, secondary progressive and progressive-relapsing multiple sclerosis were all included.

The CDR3 is 12 residues long. V was pared by 5 bases and J by 9 bases, with 11 bases between. Germline V CDR1 and CDR2: SGHVS, FQNEAQ. Incorporated into the TCR beta cDNA libraries were unique molecular identifiers, which served to reduce PCR and sequencing biases. The source material, roughly 0.9 to 11 million T cells, gave rise to about 500,000 cDNA molecules. MiXCR, run by TCRdb on the PCR reads, gives a single entry per CDR3 protein. The table includes over 700,000 distinct CDR3 sequences, around 27% detected once. This clonotype was counted between two and nine times. Its target is unknown. Whole-study findings and limits: The study found TRBV5-6, TRBV5-1 and TRBV20-1 among about five TRBV segments more frequent in patients than controls. Normalized Chao1 diversity was significantly lower in multiple sclerosis patients than in controls. Those samples that were prepared in the same batch co-clustered strongly by F measure.

The chain has TRBV7-8 and TRBJ2-1, with D tentatively TRBD1 or TRBD2 (5 bases each). The sequenced sample was blood. The TCR sequence derives from a girl aged 10-17 years with multiple sclerosis. The chain's CDR3 is CASSTERGEQFF. The CDR3 DNA is TGTGCCAGCAGCACGGAGAGGGGTGAGCAGTTCTTC. Based on the CDR3 plus reference TRBV7-8 and TRBJ2-1, the full variable domain is GAGVSQSPRYKVAKRGQDVALRCDPISGHVSLFWYQQALGQGPEFLTYFQNEAQLDKSGLPSDRFFAERPEGSVSTLKIQRTQQEDSAVYLCASSTERGEQFFGPGTRLTVL.